This T cell receptor (beta chain) came from a study of HIV-infected patients and healthy controls. This clonotype came up many times. This CDR3 has 15 residues. V lost 6 bases to trimming and J lost 1 base; unmatched junction nucleotides: 7. Per germline, CDR1 MNHEY and CDR2 SVGAGI. One entry per CDR3 protein, called by TCRdb with MiXCR from the 5' RACE reads. This table holds roughly 18,000 distinct CDR3 sequences, around 19% found once. Sequenced sample: CD8+ T cells from blood. The gene calls are TRBV6-5 and TRBJ2-5, with 8 bases aligning to TRBD2. This TCR derives from a human donor in good health. The CDR3 protein is CASSLAGSIQETQYF. The CDR3 coding sequence is TGTGCCAGCAGCTTAGCGGGAAGTATCCAAGAGACCCAGTACTTC.